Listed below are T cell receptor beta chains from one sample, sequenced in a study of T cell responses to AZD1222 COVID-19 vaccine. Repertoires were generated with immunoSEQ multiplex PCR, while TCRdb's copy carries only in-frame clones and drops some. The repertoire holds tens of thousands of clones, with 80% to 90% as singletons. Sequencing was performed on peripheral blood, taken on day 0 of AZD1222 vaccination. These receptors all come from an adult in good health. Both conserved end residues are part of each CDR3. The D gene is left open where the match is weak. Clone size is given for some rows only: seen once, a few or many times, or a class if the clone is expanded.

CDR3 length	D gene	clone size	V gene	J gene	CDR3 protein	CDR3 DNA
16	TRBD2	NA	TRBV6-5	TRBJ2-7	CASSYLAGAFPYEQYF	TGTGCCAGCAGTTACCTAGCGGGGGCCTTTCCCTACGAGCAGTACTTC
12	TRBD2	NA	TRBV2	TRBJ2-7	CASSGGGYEQYF	TGTGCCAGCAGTGGGGGGGGCTACGAGCAGTACTTC
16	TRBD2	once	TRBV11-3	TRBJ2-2	CASSLGLAGDTGELFF	TGTGCCAGCAGCTTAGGACTAGCGGGAGACACCGGGGAGCTGTTTTTT
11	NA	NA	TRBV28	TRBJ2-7	CASRAVHEQYF	TGTGCCAGCAGGGCAGTACACGAGCAGTACTTC
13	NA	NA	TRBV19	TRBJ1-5	CASCRDSNQPQHF	TGTGCCAGCTGCCGGGACAGCAATCAGCCCCAGCATTTT
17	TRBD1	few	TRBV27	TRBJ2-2	CASSLLGQGANTGELFF	TGTGCCAGCAGTTTATTGGGGCAGGGGGCGAACACCGGGGAGCTGTTTTTT
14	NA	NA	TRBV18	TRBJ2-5	CASSGSGSQETQYF	TGTGCCAGCTCAGGGAGCGGATCCCAAGAGACCCAGTACTTC
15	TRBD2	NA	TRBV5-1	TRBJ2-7	CASSLAAGAGYEQYF	TGCGCCAGCAGCTTGGCGGCGGGAGCAGGTTACGAGCAGTACTTC
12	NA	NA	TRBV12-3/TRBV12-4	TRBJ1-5	CASSFEVSPQHF	TGTGCCAGCAGTTTTGAAGTCTCGCCCCAGCATTTT
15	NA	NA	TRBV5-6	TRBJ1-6	CASSLGTGRDSPLHF	TGTGCCAGCAGCTTGGGTACAGGGAGGGATTCACCCCTCCACTTT
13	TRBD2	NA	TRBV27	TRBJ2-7	CASSFGDYYEQYF	TGTGCCAGCAGTTTTGGGGACTACTACGAGCAGTACTTC
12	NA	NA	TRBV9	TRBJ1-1	CASSPGGLEAFF	TGTGCCAGCAGCCCGGGGGGGCTCGAAGCTTTCTTT
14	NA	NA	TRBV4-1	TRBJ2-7	CASSQGHSWGEQYF	TGCGCCAGCAGCCAAGGACACTCCTGGGGCGAGCAGTACTTC
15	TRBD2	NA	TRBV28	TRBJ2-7	CASRWVLAATYEQYF	TGTGCCAGCAGGTGGGTCCTAGCGGCGACCTACGAGCAGTACTTC
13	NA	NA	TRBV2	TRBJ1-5	CASADRSNQPQHF	TGTGCCAGCGCCGACCGGAGCAATCAGCCCCAGCATTTT
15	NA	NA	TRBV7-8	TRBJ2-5	CASSLNAGIQETQYF	TGTGCCAGCAGCTTGAACGCCGGGATCCAAGAGACCCAGTACTTC
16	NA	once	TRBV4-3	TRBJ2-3	CASSQERRDPTDTQYF	TGCGCCAGCAGCCAAGAGAGGCGGGACCCCACAGATACGCAGTATTTT
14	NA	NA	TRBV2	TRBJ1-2	CASSEFQGAGGYTF	TGTGCCAGCAGTGAATTTCAGGGCGCAGGGGGCTACACCTTC
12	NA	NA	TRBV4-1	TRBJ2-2	CASSQITGELFF	TGCGCCAGCAGCCAAATCACCGGGGAGCTGTTTTTT
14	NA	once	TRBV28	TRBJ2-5	CASSLLTDEETQYF	TGTGCCAGCAGTTTATTAACGGACGAAGAGACCCAGTACTTC
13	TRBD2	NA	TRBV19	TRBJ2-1	CASSSSGGNEQFF	TGTGCCAGTAGTTCCTCCGGGGGGAATGAGCAGTTCTTC
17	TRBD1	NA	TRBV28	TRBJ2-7	CASSPRQGSKPSYEQYF	TGTGCCAGCAGTCCCCGACAGGGTTCCAAACCTTCCTACGAGCAGTACTTC
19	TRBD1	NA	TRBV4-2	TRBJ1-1	CASSQDLGQTGGFRTEAFF	TGTGCCAGCAGCCAAGATTTAGGTCAAACAGGGGGCTTTAGGACTGAAGCTTTCTTT
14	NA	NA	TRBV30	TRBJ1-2	CAWSPRVRGYGYTF	TGTGCCTGGAGCCCCAGGGTTCGGGGCTATGGCTACACCTTC
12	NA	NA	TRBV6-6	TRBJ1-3	CASSRTGNTIYF	TGTGCCAGCAGCCGCACTGGAAACACCATATATTTT
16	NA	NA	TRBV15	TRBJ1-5	CATSRDPGDLNQPQHF	TGTGCCACCAGCAGAGATCCGGGGGATCTCAATCAGCCCCAGCATTTT
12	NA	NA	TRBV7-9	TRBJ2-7	CASKGTSYEQYF	TGTGCCAGCAAGGGGACTTCCTACGAGCAGTACTTC
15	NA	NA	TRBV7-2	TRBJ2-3	CASSFSAILTDTQYF	TGTGCCAGCAGCTTTTCGGCAATCCTCACAGATACGCAGTATTTT
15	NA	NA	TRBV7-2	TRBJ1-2	CASSASPTGSYGYTF	TGTGCCAGCAGCGCCTCCCCCACAGGATCCTATGGCTACACCTTC
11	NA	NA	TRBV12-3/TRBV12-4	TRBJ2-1	CASSPLDGQFF	TGTGCCAGCAGCCCTCTTGATGGGCAGTTCTTC
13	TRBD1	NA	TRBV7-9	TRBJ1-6	CASSSRDRVTLHF	TGTGCCAGCAGCAGCCGGGACAGGGTAACCCTCCACTTT
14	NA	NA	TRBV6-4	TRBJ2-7	CASSPLPSSYEQYF	TGTGCCAGCAGCCCCCTACCCAGCTCCTACGAGCAGTACTTC
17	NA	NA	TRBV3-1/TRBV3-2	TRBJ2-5	CASSQDRGGWTKETQYF	TGTGCCAGCAGCCAAGATAGAGGTGGATGGACCAAAGAGACCCAGTACTTC
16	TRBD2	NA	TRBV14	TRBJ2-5	CASSQPRLARSETQYF	TGTGCCAGCAGCCAGCCCCGACTAGCCAGGTCGGAGACCCAGTACTTC
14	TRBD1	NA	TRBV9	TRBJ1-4	CASSSGTGSEKLFF	TGTGCCAGCAGCTCCGGGACAGGGAGTGAAAAACTGTTTTTT
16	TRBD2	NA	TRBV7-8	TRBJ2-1	CASSPPKSGSNNEQFF	TGTGCCAGCAGCCCACCAAAGAGCGGGAGCAACAATGAGCAGTTCTTC
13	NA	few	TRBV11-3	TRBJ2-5	CASAIGFQETQYF	TGTGCCAGCGCCATCGGTTTTCAAGAGACCCAGTACTTC
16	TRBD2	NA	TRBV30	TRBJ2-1	CAWKGSGRVHPPKQFF	TGTGCCTGGAAGGGTAGCGGGAGAGTCCACCCACCAAAACAGTTCTTC
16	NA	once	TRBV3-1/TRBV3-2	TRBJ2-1	CASSQVDTSTYNEQFF	TGTGCCAGCAGCCAAGTGGATACTAGCACATACAATGAGCAGTTCTTC
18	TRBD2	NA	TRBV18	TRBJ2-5	CASSLFSERGAGEETQYF	TGTGCCAGCTCACTCTTCTCCGAAAGGGGTGCGGGAGAAGAGACCCAGTACTTC
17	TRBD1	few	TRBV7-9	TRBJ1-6	CASSHDRGRMYNSPLHF	TGTGCCAGCAGCCACGACAGGGGTCGTATGTATAATTCACCCCTCCACTTT
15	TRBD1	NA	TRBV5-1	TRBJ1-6	CASSLGDRGYPPLHF	TGCGCCAGCAGCTTGGGGGACAGGGGTTATCCACCCCTCCACTTT
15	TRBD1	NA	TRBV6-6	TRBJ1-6	CASSPGTGYNSPLHF	TGTGCCAGCAGCCCCGGGACAGGGTACAATTCACCCCTCCACTTT
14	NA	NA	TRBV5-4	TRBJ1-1	CASSLALANTEAFF	TGTGCCAGCAGCTTGGCCCTGGCGAACACTGAAGCTTTCTTT
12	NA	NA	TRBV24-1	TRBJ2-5	CATSDFGETQYF	TGTGCCACCAGTGATTTCGGCGAGACCCAGTACTTC